This T cell receptor beta chain originates from a study of T cell changes during pregnancy in multiple sclerosis. Sequencing was performed with immunoSEQ multiplex PCR; in TCRdb, only in-frame clones are kept and a portion is missing. The data hold 45,000 to 60,000 clones, with about 91% observed a single time. The CDR3 covers 13 residues. Germline loops: CDR1 MGHRA, CDR2 YSYEKL. Trimming took 4 bases from V and 8 from J, leaving 12 bases between them. The sequencing here drew on CD4+ T cells from peripheral blood mononuclear cells, taken in the second trimester of pregnancy. The V call is TRBV4-1, the J call TRBJ2-4, with D possibly TRBD2 on 6 matching bases. The clonotype originates from a female donor with multiple sclerosis, enrolled in a pregnancy study. Here the CDR3 reads CASSRVEGDIQYF. The CDR3 DNA is TGCGCCAGCAGCCGAGTGGAGGGAGACATTCAGTACTTC.